Included here is one T cell receptor beta chain sequence, with context. No antigen is known for it. The data stem from a study of T-cell reconstitution after alpha-beta-depleted transplantation in children. Broader study findings: About two months after transplant, alpha-beta T cells reportedly came from several hundred expanded graft clones. Surviving thymic progenitors and recipient T cells were the source of high TCRbeta diversity at day 60 in some patients. T-cell counts and diversity at one year following transplant were attributed mainly to newly produced T cells.

The length of the CDR3 is 15 residues. Trimming removed 2 bases at V and 3 bases at J, with 14 bases between. Germline V lookup: CDR1 SGHKS, CDR2 YYEKEE (reference sequence). A TCRbeta library incorporating unique molecular identifiers was prepared. Using its own MiXCR run on the PCR reads, TCRdb lists one record per CDR3 protein. The data show about a million distinct CDR3 sequences, with 25% to 30% seen just once and roughly 31% held by the top ten. This sample comprised PBMCs, mostly from graft donor cells, obtained 360 days after TCRalphabeta/CD19-depleted stem cell transplant. V is TRBV5-5 and J is TRBJ1-1; possibly TRBD1 for D (5 bases). This TCR was sampled from a boy in the first two years of life who had a stem cell transplant for SCID, so the T cells may come from the graft donor. The chain's CDR3 is CASSFGEGWDTEAFF. The CDR3 nucleotides are TGTGCCAGCAGCTTTGGCGAGGGGTGGGACACTGAAGCTTTCTTT.